This TCR beta chain was recorded in a study of T-cell reconstitution after alpha-beta-depleted transplantation in children. Germline V CDR1 and CDR2: LNHDA, SQIVND (reference sequence). This CDR3 is built from 13 residues. V lost 3 bases and J 0 bases, leaving 5 bases between the germline ends. In its sample, this clonotype was seen a few times. The authors prepared the TCRbeta library with unique molecular identifiers. TCRdb reanalysed the PCR reads using MiXCR and keeps one entry per CDR3 protein. Of a few hundred thousand distinct CDR3 sequences listed, roughly 30% are singletons. The receptor was derived from a boy under two years old with Wiskott-Aldrich syndrome, due to receive a stem cell transplant. Sequenced material: PBMCs, taken before TCRalphabeta/CD19-depleted stem cell transplant. This chain links TRBV19 with TRBJ1-1; the D is unclear. CDR3 nucleotide sequence: TGTGCCAGTAGTATCGTATTGAACACTGAAGCTTTCTTT. Protein: CASSIVLNTEAFF. The full variable domain, completed using reference TRBV19 and TRBJ1-1, is DGGITQSPKYLFRKEGQNVTLSCEQNLNHDAMYWYRQDPGQGLRLIYYSQIVNDFQKGDIAEGYSVSREKKESFPLTVTSAQKNPTAFYLCASSIVLNTEAFFGQGTRLTVV.